The text below deals with one T cell receptor beta chain. Its target is unknown. The sample belongs to a study of CXCR3-negative and CXCR3-positive naive CD8 T cells. General study points: Researchers reported similar TRBV-TRBJ usage in naive CXCR3-negative and CXCR3-positive cells, though memory differed. CXCR3-positive naive cells had TRB CDR3s that were more hydrophobic than CXCR3-negative naive cells had. It was found that naive subsets had comparable surface CD5, and TCR strength was inferred from TRB CDR3 properties.

5' RACE with UMI labels generated the TRB cDNA libraries. After re-calling the 5' RACE reads, TCRdb lists one entry per CDR3 protein, DNA absent. This repertoire comprises 90,000 to 100,000 distinct CDR3 sequences; its ten largest clones make up roughly 1.1%. Germline V gene lookup returns CDR1 SEHNR and CDR2 FQNEAQ (reference sequence). This CDR3 has 15 residues. Triplicates of about 270,000 cells were sorted from each CD8+ T cell subset. Naive CD8+ T cells had a CD45RO-CCR7+CD27+CD95- phenotype. V gene TRBV7-9 combines with J gene TRBJ2-7; TCRdb calls TRBD1, which cannot be checked without DNA. Material: naive CXCR3+ CD8+ T cells from blood. Described subset: CD45RO-CCR7+CD27+CD95- naive CD8+ T cells expressing CXCR3 (TNR3+). The sequence derives from a human donor in good health. Some clones in this sample may be carry-over from other donors' samples. The CDR3 loop reads CASSSVGTGRYEQYF. Supplemented by reference TRBV7-9 and TRBJ2-7, the full variable domain reads DTGVSQNPRHKITKRGQNVTFRCDPISEHNRLYWYRQTLGQGPEFLTYFQNEAQLEKSRLLSDRFSAERPKGSFSTLEIQRTEQGDSAMYLCASSSVGTGRYEQYFGPGTRLTVT.